This TCR beta chain was identified during a study of a mutant IDH1 vaccine in newly diagnosed glioma. Study-level background: The start of vaccination came 4-6 weeks after radiotherapy alone, or with temozolomide cycles. Beforehand, treatment had been radiotherapy, temozolomide, or both; the majority received both. Regarding the study as a whole: 93.3% of patients showed vaccine-induced immune responses across multiple MHC alleles.

As for this clone: The target antigen is unknown.

The V gene's germline CDR1 is MRHNA and CDR2 SNTAGT. V gave up 4 bases and J gave up 3 bases, with 6 bases separating them. The CDR3 sequence is 13 residues long. Time point indicated: week 47, end of study. Every single dose of the vaccine, 300 ug of mutant IDH1 20-mer peptide, came with topical imiquimod. New WHO grade 3 or 4 astrocytomas that were IDH1-mutant and ATRX-lost occurred in the donors. Clones were sequenced by immunoSEQ multiplex PCR, and TCRdb holds only the in-frame ones, with some missing. The repertoire holds 10,000 to 15,000 clones, 70% to 80% seen once, with less than 5% in the top ten.

Here the sequenced sample was PBMCs, taken from a glioma patient whose treatment included an IDH1 peptide vaccine. The receptor's source is a woman between 35 and 50 years old with glioma. The chain has TRBV6-4 and TRBJ2-2, with D possibly TRBD2 on 6 matching bases. This CDR3 reads CASSAGDTGELFF. The CDR3 coding sequence is TGTGCCAGCAGTGCGGGGGACACCGGGGAGCTGTTTTTT.